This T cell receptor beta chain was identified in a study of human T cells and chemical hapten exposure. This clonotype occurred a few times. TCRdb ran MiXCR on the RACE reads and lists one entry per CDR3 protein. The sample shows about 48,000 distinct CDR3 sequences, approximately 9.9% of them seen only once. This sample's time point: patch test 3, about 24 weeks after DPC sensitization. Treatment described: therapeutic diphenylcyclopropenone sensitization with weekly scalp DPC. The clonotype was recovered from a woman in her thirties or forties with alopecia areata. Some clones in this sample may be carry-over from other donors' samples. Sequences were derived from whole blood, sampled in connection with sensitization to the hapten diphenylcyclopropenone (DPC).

The CDR3 DNA reads as TGTGCCAGTAAGCGTCGGAACACAGATACGCAGTATTTT. Its protein product is CASKRRNTDTQYF. The chain uses TRBV19 and TRBJ2-3, with no clear D. The CDR3 is 13 residues long. With 7 bases removed from V and 2 bases from J, the gap between germline ends came to 10 bases. Germline-derived CDR1 and CDR2 are LNHDA and SQIVND (reference sequence).